This T cell receptor beta chain came from a study of T cell changes during pregnancy in multiple sclerosis. Only in-frame clones appear in the TCRdb table, and some are missing; sequencing was by immunoSEQ multiplex PCR. Altogether about 100,000 clones are present, about 90% being singletons, with the ten largest covering 1.5% to 2.5%. The junction had 9 bases not matched to a gene; V was cut back by 0 bases and J by 5 bases. CDR1 and CDR2 (germline): SGHAT, FQNNGV. The CDR3 is 17 amino acids. V gene TRBV11-2 combines with J gene TRBJ1-2, with 10 bases identical to TRBD1. The TCR was taken from a female donor with multiple sclerosis, enrolled in a pregnancy study. The starting material was peripheral blood, obtained after pregnancy. The CDR3 region has the DNA TGTGCCAGCAGCTTAGATGCGGGGACAGGGGATCGTTATGGCTACACCTTC. Protein sequence: CASSLDAGTGDRYGYTF.